These T cell receptor beta chains were read from a single sample in a study of CXCR3-negative and CXCR3-positive naive CD8 T cells. TCRdb reanalyzed the 5' RACE reads and collapses them to one entry per CDR3 protein, without DNA. This listing includes about 110,000 distinct CDR3 sequences. Sequenced sample: naive CXCR3+ CD8+ T cells from blood. The receptors come from a human donor in good health. Some clones in this sample may be carry-over from other donors' samples. CDR3s include the opening cysteine and the closing phenylalanine or tryptophan.

CDR3	V	J
CASSPTLGLAGGPNTGELFF	TRBV19	TRBJ2-2
CASSLGRDEQFF	TRBV7-9	TRBJ2-1
CASSLIGLEQYF	TRBV14	TRBJ2-7
CASSLLAATYEQYF	TRBV5-6	TRBJ2-7
CPSSQEQLVDTQYF	TRBV10-1	TRBJ2-3
CASSRTNNEQFF	TRBV7-9	TRBJ2-1
CASSKELLASHTDTQYF	TRBV14	TRBJ2-3
CASFSGQGGTTSPEQYF	TRBV11-2	TRBJ2-7
CASTFPDISLETQYF	TRBV7-9	TRBJ2-5
CSARGLSPVYEQYF	TRBV20-1	TRBJ2-7
CASTTASSYNEQFF	TRBV7-2	TRBJ2-1
CASSPSGVTSYEQYF	TRBV7-9	TRBJ2-7
CASSQDNGGNTGELFF	TRBV4-3	TRBJ2-2
CASRPPGPYEQYF	TRBV28	TRBJ2-7
CASSQGVDRYEQYF	TRBV4-2	TRBJ2-7
CASSPTEYSNQPQHF	TRBV6-2/TRBV6-3	TRBJ1-5
CASSFMNTEAFF	TRBV6-2/TRBV6-3	TRBJ1-1
CASSYRVRETQYF	TRBV6-6	TRBJ2-5
CASSLAGKMGDTDTQYF	TRBV7-9	TRBJ2-3
CASSRGGSDTQYF	TRBV7-6	TRBJ2-3
CASSVISGGDEQFF	TRBV6-1	TRBJ2-1
CASSPGEIYEQYF	TRBV11-3	TRBJ2-7
CASSFLADSYNEQFF	TRBV7-6	TRBJ2-1
CASSLGRGPSTDTQYF	TRBV7-7	TRBJ2-3
CASSYPDTSYTGELFF	TRBV5-4	TRBJ2-2
CSVRGLAGETDTQYF	TRBV29-1	TRBJ2-3
CSVELGTEDGYTF	TRBV29-1	TRBJ1-2
CAITGGSGDSEQYF	TRBV10-3	TRBJ2-7
CASSFRDISYEQYF	TRBV5-1	TRBJ2-7
CATSGGERDTGELFF	TRBV24-1	TRBJ2-2
CASAVSGGSYNEQFF	TRBV4-1	TRBJ2-1
CSAEREQGLYNEQFF	TRBV29-1	TRBJ2-1
CASSARGGQYNEQFF	TRBV12-3/TRBV12-4	TRBJ2-1
CASSWDPGTAYEQYF	TRBV5-1	TRBJ2-7
CASSASGGPVFF	TRBV9	TRBJ2-7
CASSYTSGSIYEQYF	TRBV7-8	TRBJ2-7
CSARDLGGHEQFF	TRBV20-1	TRBJ2-1
CATSDFLAEQFF	TRBV24-1	TRBJ2-1
CASSFDSQGEIQYF	TRBV12-3/TRBV12-4	TRBJ2-4
CASSLGQSNYGYTF	TRBV5-6	TRBJ1-2
CASSGYSGNTIYF	TRBV7-9	TRBJ1-3
CASSLSPGGQYEAFF	TRBV27	TRBJ1-1
CASSPSLGTAVFPSGYTF	TRBV13	TRBJ1-2
CASSIEGRNSPLHF	TRBV19	TRBJ1-6
CASSPRDLRTGELFF	TRBV3-1	TRBJ2-2
CASSAGDRVSYEQYF	TRBV9	TRBJ2-7
CASSLESSGGAAHEQFF	TRBV5-1	TRBJ2-1
CASSMGQGAEAFF	TRBV4-1	TRBJ1-1
CSATRTGNTEAFF	TRBV20-1	TRBJ1-1
CASSFGQGSGYTF	TRBV28	TRBJ1-2